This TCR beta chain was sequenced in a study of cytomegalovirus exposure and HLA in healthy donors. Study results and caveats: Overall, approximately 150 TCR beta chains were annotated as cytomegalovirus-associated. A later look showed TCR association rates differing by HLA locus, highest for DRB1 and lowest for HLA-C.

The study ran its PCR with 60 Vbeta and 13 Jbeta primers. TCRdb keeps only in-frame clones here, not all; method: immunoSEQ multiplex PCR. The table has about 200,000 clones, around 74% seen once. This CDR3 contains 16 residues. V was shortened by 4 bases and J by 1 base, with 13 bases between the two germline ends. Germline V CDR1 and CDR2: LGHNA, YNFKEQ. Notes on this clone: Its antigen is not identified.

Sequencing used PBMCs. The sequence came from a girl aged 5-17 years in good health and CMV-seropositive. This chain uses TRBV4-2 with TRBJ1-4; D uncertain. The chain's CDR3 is CASSPLGVETNEKLFF. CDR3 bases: TGTGCCAGCAGCCCACTGGGAGTGGAAACTAATGAAAAACTGTTTTTT.